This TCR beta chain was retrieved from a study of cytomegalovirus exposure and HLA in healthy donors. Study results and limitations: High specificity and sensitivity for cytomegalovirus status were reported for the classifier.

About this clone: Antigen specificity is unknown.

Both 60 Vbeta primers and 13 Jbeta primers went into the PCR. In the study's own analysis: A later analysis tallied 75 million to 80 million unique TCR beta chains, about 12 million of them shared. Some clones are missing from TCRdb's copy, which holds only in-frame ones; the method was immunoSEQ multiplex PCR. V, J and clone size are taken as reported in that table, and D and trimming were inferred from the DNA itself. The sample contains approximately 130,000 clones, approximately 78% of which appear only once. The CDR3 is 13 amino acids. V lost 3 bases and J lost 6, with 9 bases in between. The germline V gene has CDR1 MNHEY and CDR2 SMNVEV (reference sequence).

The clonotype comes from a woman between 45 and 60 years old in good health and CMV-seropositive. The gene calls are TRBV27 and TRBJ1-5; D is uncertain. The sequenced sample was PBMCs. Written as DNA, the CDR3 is TGTGCCAGCAGTTTGGGCCCGATTCAGCCCCAGCATTTT. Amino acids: CASSLGPIQPQHF.